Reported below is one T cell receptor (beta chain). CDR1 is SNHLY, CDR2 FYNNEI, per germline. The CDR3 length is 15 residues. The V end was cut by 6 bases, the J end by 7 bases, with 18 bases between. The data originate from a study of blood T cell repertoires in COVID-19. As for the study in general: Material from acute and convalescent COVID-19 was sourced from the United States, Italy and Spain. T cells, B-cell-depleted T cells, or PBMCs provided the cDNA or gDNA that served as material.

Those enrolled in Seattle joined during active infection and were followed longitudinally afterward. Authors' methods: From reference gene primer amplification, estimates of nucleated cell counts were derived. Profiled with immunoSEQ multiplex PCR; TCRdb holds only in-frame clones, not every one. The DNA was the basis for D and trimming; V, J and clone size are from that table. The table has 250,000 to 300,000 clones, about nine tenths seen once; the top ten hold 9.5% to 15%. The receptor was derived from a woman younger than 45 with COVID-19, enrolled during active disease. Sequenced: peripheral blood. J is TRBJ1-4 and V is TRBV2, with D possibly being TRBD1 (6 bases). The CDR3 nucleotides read TGTGCCAGCAGACCGGACCCATTAGGGGGTGAAAAACTGTTTTTT. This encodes CASRPDPLGGEKLFF.